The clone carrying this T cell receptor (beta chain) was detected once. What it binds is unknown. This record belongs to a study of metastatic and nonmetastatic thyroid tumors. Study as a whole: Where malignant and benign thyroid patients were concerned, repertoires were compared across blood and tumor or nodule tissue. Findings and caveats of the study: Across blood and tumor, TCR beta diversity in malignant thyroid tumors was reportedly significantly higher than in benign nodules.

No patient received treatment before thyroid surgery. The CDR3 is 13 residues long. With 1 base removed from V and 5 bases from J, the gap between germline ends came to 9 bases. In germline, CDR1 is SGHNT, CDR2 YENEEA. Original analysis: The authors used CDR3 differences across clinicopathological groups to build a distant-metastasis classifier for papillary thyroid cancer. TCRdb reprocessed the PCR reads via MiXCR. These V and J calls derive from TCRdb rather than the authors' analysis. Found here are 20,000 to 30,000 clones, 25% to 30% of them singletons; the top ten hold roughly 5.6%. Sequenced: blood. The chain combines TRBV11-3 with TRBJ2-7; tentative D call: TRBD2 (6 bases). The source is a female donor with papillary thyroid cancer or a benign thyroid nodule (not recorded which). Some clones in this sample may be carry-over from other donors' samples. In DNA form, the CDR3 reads TGTGCCAGCAGCTTAGCCGGGAGCCACGAGCAGTACTTC. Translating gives CASSLAGSHEQYF.